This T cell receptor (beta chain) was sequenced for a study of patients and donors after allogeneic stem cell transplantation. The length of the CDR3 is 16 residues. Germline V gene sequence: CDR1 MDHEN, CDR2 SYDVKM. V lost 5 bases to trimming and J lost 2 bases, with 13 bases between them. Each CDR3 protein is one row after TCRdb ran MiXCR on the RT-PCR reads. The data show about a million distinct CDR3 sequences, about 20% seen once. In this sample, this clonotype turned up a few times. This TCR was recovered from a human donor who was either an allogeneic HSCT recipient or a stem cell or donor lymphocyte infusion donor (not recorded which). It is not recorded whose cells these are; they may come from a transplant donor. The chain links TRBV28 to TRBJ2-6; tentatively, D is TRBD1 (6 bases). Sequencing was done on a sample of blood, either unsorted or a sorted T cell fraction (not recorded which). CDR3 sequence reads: CASSLTSGAGANVLTF. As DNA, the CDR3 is TGTGCCAGCAGTCTAACTTCAGGGGCTGGGGCCAACGTCCTGACTTTC.